This T cell receptor beta chain was captured by sequencing in a study of T-cell memory formation after mild COVID-19. Study-wide context: Each donor largely had its own TCR clusters.

TCRdb called the 5' RACE reads again in MiXCR, with one record for every CDR3 protein. The sample records approximately 110,000 distinct CDR3 sequences, over 20% being singletons. CDR1 and CDR2 from the germline V gene are SGHAT and FQNNGV. This CDR3 region has 18 residues. Losses at the gene ends were 5 bases for V and 4 bases for J; bases not matched to a gene: 13. The sequence came from a man between 18 and 35 years old who had mild COVID-19 (a few samples of this study predate the infection). Cell type and time point are not known. This sequence joins TRBV11-2 and TRBJ2-3; 12 bases are shared with TRBD2. The sequenced sample was PBMCs or a T cell subset sorted from them (not recorded which). The CDR3 protein is CASSPELGLAGIADTQYF. CDR3 sequence (DNA): TGTGCCAGCAGCCCGGAGCTTGGACTAGCGGGAATTGCAGATACGCAGTATTTT.